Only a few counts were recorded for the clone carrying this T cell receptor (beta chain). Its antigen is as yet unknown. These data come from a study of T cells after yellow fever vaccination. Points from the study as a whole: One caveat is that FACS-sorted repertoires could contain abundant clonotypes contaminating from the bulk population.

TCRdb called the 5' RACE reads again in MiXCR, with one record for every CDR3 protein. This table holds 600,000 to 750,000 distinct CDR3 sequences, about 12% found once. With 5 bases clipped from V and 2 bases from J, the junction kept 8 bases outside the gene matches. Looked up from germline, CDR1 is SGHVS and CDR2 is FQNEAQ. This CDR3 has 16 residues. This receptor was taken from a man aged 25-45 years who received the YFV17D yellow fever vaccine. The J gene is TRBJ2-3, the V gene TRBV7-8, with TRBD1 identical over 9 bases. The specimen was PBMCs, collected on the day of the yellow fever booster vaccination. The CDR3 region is CASSGDRDRVTDTQYF. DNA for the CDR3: TGTGCCAGCAGCGGCGACCGGGACAGGGTCACAGATACGCAGTATTTT.